The clone carrying this T cell receptor beta chain was observed at least ten times. Its antigen is undetermined. TCRdb processed the 5' RACE reads anew with MiXCR; each CDR3 protein has one entry. The table shows 460,000 or so distinct CDR3 sequences, with 14% occurring only once. The data are from a study of identical twins. Study-wide findings and caveats: With beta out-of-frame sequences, excess sharing by twins was weaker.

The CDR3 is 14 residues long. V trimming: 5 bases; J trimming: 1 base; junction bases outside the gene matches: 1. The sample also formed part of further work on yellow fever vaccine responses in identical twins.

The source of this sequence is a young woman in good health. V usage is TRBV12-3 or TRBV12-4 and J usage is TRBJ2-2, with 7 bases matching TRBD1. Specimen: CD4+ T cells sorted from blood. The CDR3 is CASSGTVNTGELFF. CDR3 nucleotides: TGTGCCAGCAGTGGGACAGTGAACACCGGGGAGCTGTTTTTT.